These 31 T cell receptor beta chains were sequenced from one sample in a study of cytomegalovirus exposure and HLA in healthy donors. The PCR had 60 Vbeta and 13 Jbeta primers. Sequencing used immunoSEQ multiplex PCR; TCRdb keeps in-frame clones, though not all of them. The repertoire holds 150,000 to 200,000 clones, with over 80% as singletons. Sequences were obtained from PBMCs. All receptors come from a woman aged 18-29 years in good health and CMV-seronegative.

The V and J genes are TRBV7-6 and TRBJ2-7; D call uncertain. V lost 3 bases and J 3 bases, leaving 6 bases between the germline ends. This CDR3 has 12 residues. Germline CDR1 and CDR2: SGHVS and FNYEAQ. CDR3 in DNA: TGTGCCAGCAGCTTCCCGTACTACGAGCAGTACTTC. It codes for CASSFPYYEQYF.

The CDR3 DNA reads as TGTGCCAGCAGCAAAAGGGGTTCCGGGGAGCTGTTTTTT. It is translated as CASSKRGSGELFF. The V and J genes are TRBV7-2 and TRBJ2-2; TRBD1 might be the D (5 bases). This CDR3 comprises 13 residues. Germline CDR1 and CDR2: SGHTA and FQGNSA. Trimming took 5 bases from V and 6 from J, leaving 10 bases between them.

This chain links TRBV5-1 with TRBJ2-1; D remains ambiguous. Germline CDR1 and CDR2: SGHRS and YFSETQ. The CDR3 runs 14 residues. The germline V and J ends were trimmed by 0 bases and 2 bases, with 6 bases remaining between them. The chain's CDR3 is CASSLGATYNEQFF. In nucleotides, the CDR3 is TGCGCCAGCAGCTTGGGGGCTACCTACAATGAGCAGTTCTTC. Filled out from reference TRBV5-1 and TRBJ2-1, the complete variable domain reads KAGVTQTPRYLIKTRGQQVTLSCSPISGHRSVSWYQQTPGQGLQFLFEYFSETQRNKGNFPGRFSGRQFSNSRSEMNVSTLELGDSALYLCASSLGATYNEQFFGPGTRLTVL.

V is TRBV30 and J is TRBJ1-5; tentative D call: TRBD1 (5 bases). The V gene lost 0 bases and the J gene lost 4 bases, with 19 bases spanning the gap. This CDR3 region has 17 residues. Germline lookup yields CDR1 GTSNPN and CDR2 SVGIG (reference sequence). The CDR3 region is CAWSVDHPRVGNQPQHF. In DNA form, the CDR3 reads TGTGCCTGGAGTGTAGATCACCCCAGGGTGGGGAATCAGCCCCAGCATTTT.

The CDR3 DNA sequence: TGTGCCAGCAGCCCCCACGAGGTTGGCTACACCTTC. Its protein is CASSPHEVGYTF. The gene calls are TRBV14 and TRBJ1-2; D is unresolved. The germline V gene has CDR1 SGHDN and CDR2 FVKESK. CDR3 length equals 12 residues. V lost 4 bases, J lost 7 bases, and 10 bases lay in between.

The chain couples TRBV28 to TRBJ1-2; TRBD1 agrees at 8 bases. Trimming removed 1 base from V and 10 bases from J; junction bases left unmatched: 11. CDR1 is MDHEN and CDR2 is SYDVKM in the germline V gene. The CDR3 consists of 15 residues. The CDR3 reads CASSLFNRGEDVYTF. In nucleotides, the CDR3 is TGTGCCAGCAGTTTATTCAACAGGGGGGAGGATGTCTACACCTTC.

This chain uses TRBV7-8 with TRBJ1-2; 7 bases are shared with TRBD1. J lost 8 bases, V lost 3 bases, and 6 bases had no gene match. CDR1 and CDR2 from the germline V gene are SGHVS and FQNEAQ. CDR3 size: 13 residues. This chain's CDR3 is CASSFPDRRGYTF. In DNA form, the CDR3 reads TGTGCCAGCAGCTTTCCGGACAGGAGGGGCTACACCTTC. The full variable domain, in which reference TRBV7-8 and TRBJ1-2 provide the parts outside the CDR3, is GAGVSQSPRYKVAKRGQDVALRCDPISGHVSLFWYQQALGQGPEFLTYFQNEAQLDKSGLPSDRFFAERPEGSVSTLKIQRTQQEDSAVYLCASSFPDRRGYTFGSGTRLTVV.

The V and J genes are TRBV2 and TRBJ1-2; TRBD1 might be the D (6 bases). Trimming removed 2 bases at V and 8 bases at J, with 15 bases between. The CDR3 has 14 amino acids. Germline V gene sequence: CDR1 SNHLY, CDR2 FYNNEI. CDR3 sequence (DNA): TGTGCCAGCAGTGAAACAGGGTCTCTCTTCGGCTACACCTTC. Protein product: CASSETGSLFGYTF.

V is TRBV5-4 and J is TRBJ2-1; 8 bases line up with TRBD2. V was pared by 4 bases and J by 9 bases, with 18 bases of the junction left unmatched. The CDR3 spans 17 residues. Germline lookup yields CDR1 SGHNT and CDR2 YYREEE (reference sequence). The CDR3 protein is CASSPNPSAGVGGEQFF. For the CDR3, the DNA is TGTGCCAGCAGCCCAAACCCATCAGCGGGGGTTGGTGGTGAGCAGTTCTTC.

The chain has TRBV6-5 and TRBJ1-6, with D unclear. The CDR3 contains 13 residues. The V end was cut by 8 bases, the J end by 0 bases, with 5 bases between. Per germline, CDR1 MNHEY and CDR2 SVGAGI. CDR3 region: CASCSSYNSPLHF. The CDR3 coding sequence is TGTGCCAGCTGCAGCTCCTATAATTCACCCCTCCACTTT.

The chain has TRBV18 and TRBJ1-3; no firm D call. V was shortened by 4 bases and J by 0 bases, with 7 bases between the two germline ends. The CDR3 sequence is 14 residues long. CDR1 is KGHSH, CDR2 LQKENI, per germline. The CDR3 here is CASSLDISGNTIYF. CDR3 nucleotide sequence: TGTGCCAGCTCACTCGACATCTCTGGAAACACCATATATTTT.

The gene calls are TRBV25-1 and TRBJ1-2, with a tentative D call TRBD1 (5 bases). V gave up 1 base and J gave up 4 bases, with 10 bases separating them. CDR1 is MGHDK, CDR2 SYGVNS, per germline. The CDR3 runs 14 residues. The CDR3 nucleotides are TGTGCCAGCAGTGAATCGGGCAGGGCCTATGGCTACACCTTC. Its protein product is CASSESGRAYGYTF.

As for this clone: A read error may produce the germline difference seen at one junction end. The V and J genes are TRBV5-1 and TRBJ2-4; D is uncertain. The CDR3 totals 13 residues. The germline V gene has CDR1 SGHRS and CDR2 YFSETQ. The CDR3 sequence is CASSPGNKNSQYF. The CDR3 DNA follows: TGCGCCAGCAGCCCTGGCAATAAAAACAGTCAGTACTTC.

This chain joins TRBV6-6 and TRBJ2-7; 10 bases are shared with TRBD1. This CDR3 spans 15 amino acids. After removal of 2 bases from V and 5 bases from J, the junction contained 6 bases not matched to a gene. From germline, CDR1 is MNHNY and CDR2 SVGAGI (reference sequence). The CDR3 DNA is TGTGCCAGCAGTTACCCGGGACAGGGGCAGGACGAGCAGTACTTC. It encodes CASSYPGQGQDEQYF.

This chain links TRBV5-1 with TRBJ2-3, with TRBD2 identical over 8 bases. The CDR3 totals 15 residues. Germline CDR1 and CDR2: SGHRS and YFSETQ. With 5 bases clipped from V and 2 bases from J, the junction kept 7 bases outside the gene matches. The CDR3 is CASRHGGADTDTQYF. CDR3 bases: TGCGCCAGCAGGCACGGGGGGGCAGACACAGATACGCAGTATTTT.

J is TRBJ2-3 and V is TRBV30; tentative D call: TRBD2 (6 bases). Trimming pared 8 bases from V and 2 bases from J, leaving 26 bases between. CDR1 and CDR2 (germline): GTSNPN, SVGIG (reference sequence). The CDR3 is 17 amino acids. CDR3 protein: CARRKERGAFSTDTQYF. CDR3 bases: TGTGCCAGAAGAAAGGAGCGCGGGGCCTTCTCCACAGATACGCAGTATTTT.

The CDR3 region has the DNA TGTGCCAGCTCACTGGGCCATAGCGGTTTGAACACCGGGGAGCTGTTTTTT. It specifies CASSLGHSGLNTGELFF. The chain combines TRBV18 with TRBJ2-2; tentatively, D is TRBD2 (6 bases). The CDR3 is 17 amino acids. Trimming shortened V by 4 bases and J by 1 base, and 16 bases separated the two germline ends. CDR1 and CDR2 from the germline V gene are KGHSH and LQKENI.

The V call is TRBV7-3, the J call TRBJ1-1; D unclear. Germline V gene sequence: CDR1 SGHTA, CDR2 FQGTGA. V lost 1 base and J lost 1, with 7 bases in between. CDR3 length: 14 residues. The CDR3 sequence: CASSLMGANTEAFF. CDR3 bases: TGTGCCAGCAGCTTAATGGGCGCGAACACTGAAGCTTTCTTT.

V gene TRBV7-2 combines with J gene TRBJ2-3; D ambiguous. The V end was cut by 2 bases, the J end by 1 base, with 10 bases between. The CDR3 sequence is 15 residues long. Germline V gene sequence: CDR1 SGHTA, CDR2 FQGNSA. The CDR3 loop is CASSLLVAGTDTQYF. DNA for the CDR3: TGTGCCAGCAGCTTACTAGTTGCGGGCACAGATACGCAGTATTTT.

This chain connects TRBV11-3 to TRBJ1-1; 7 positions match TRBD1. Per germline, CDR1 SGHNT and CDR2 YENEEA. V dropped 2 bases and J dropped 2; count of bases not matched to a gene: 8. The CDR3 covers 16 residues. The CDR3 bases are TGTGCCAGCAGCTTACCGCATGGACAGGTTAACACTGAAGCTTTCTTT. Translation gives CASSLPHGQVNTEAFF.

The gene calls are TRBV19 and TRBJ1-5; D is perhaps TRBD1 (6 bases). This CDR3 contains 10 residues. Trimming stripped 10 bases from V and 14 bases from J, with 15 bases between. CDR1 is LNHDA and CDR2 is SQIVND in the germline V gene (reference sequence). DNA of the CDR3: TGTGCCACCGGGGGGCGGCGCAAGCATTTT. Protein product: CATGGRRKHF.

The chain carries TRBV28 and TRBJ2-7, with D possibly matching TRBD1 (9 bases). This CDR3 is built from 16 residues. CDR1 and CDR2 from the germline V gene are MDHEN and SYDVKM. V dropped 4 bases and J dropped 3 bases, with 19 bases sitting between them. The CDR3 bases are TGTGCCAGCAGTTCCGGGGGGGGACAGGGCCTCTACGAGCAGTACTTC. Its protein is CASSSGGGQGLYEQYF.

The chain employs TRBV21-1 and TRBJ1-2. TRBV21-1 is marked as a pseudogene. The CDR3 runs to 17 residues. The CDR3, as DNA: TGTGCCAGCAGCAAGGGAGCCGGGAGAGAGGCTAACTATGGCTACACCTTC. Protein: CASSKGAGREANYGYTF.

A single count supports this clone. J is TRBJ1-3 and V is TRBV28; 7 bases fit TRBD1. The CDR3 sequence is 16 residues long. The J segment lost 4 bases and the V segment lost 3 bases, leaving 9 bases of the junction unmatched. The germline gives CDR1 MDHEN, CDR2 SYDVKM. The CDR3 DNA reads TGTGCCAGCAGTTTTGGACAGGACTTCGGGGGAAACACCATATATTTT. It specifies CASSFGQDFGGNTIYF.

For this clone: The junction departs from the called germline gene at one end, perhaps through a read error. J is TRBJ2-6 and V is TRBV27, with a weak D call TRBD2 (7 bases). This CDR3 is 17 amino acids long. Germline loops: CDR1 MNHEY, CDR2 SMNVEV (reference sequence). This CDR3 reads CASSLPVAGAGANVLIF. The CDR3 DNA sequence: TGTGCCAGCAGTTTACCGGTGGCGGGGGCTGGGGCCAACGTCCTGATTTTC.

The gene calls are TRBV7-2 and TRBJ2-5, with a possible D match to TRBD1 (5 bases). The DNA end is more similar to TRBJ2-7, so the J call may be wrong. Germline V gene sequence: CDR1 SGHTA, CDR2 FQGNSA. The CDR3 runs to 13 residues. The DNA of the CDR3 is TGTGCCAGCAGCTTATTAGGAAGGGGCGAGCAGTACTTC. Translation gives CASSLLGRGEQYF.

The chain joins TRBV4-1 to TRBJ1-6, with TRBD1 identical over 7 bases. In germline, CDR1 is MGHRA, CDR2 YSYEKL. The CDR3 runs 17 residues. V shed 4 bases, J shed 6 bases, and the junction held 12 bases outside the gene matches. The CDR3 protein is CASSLSPRGSINSPLHF. DNA for the CDR3: TGCGCCAGCAGCCTATCCCCCAGGGGGTCTATTAATTCACCCCTCCACTTT.

This rearrangement joins TRBV11-3 to TRBJ1-3; D uncertain. In germline, CDR1 is SGHNT, CDR2 YENEEA. The CDR3 is 15 amino acids. V was shortened by 1 base and J by 8 bases, with 15 bases between the two germline ends. The CDR3: CASSLVGIQRDTIYF. Here the CDR3 DNA reads TGTGCCAGCAGCTTAGTCGGGATTCAGCGGGACACCATATATTTT.

This clone was seen a single time. The rearrangement links TRBV11-2 to TRBJ1-4; a weak D match, TRBD1 (6 bases). The ends were cut back, 1 base at V and 8 bases at J, with 14 bases in the middle. Germline V gene lookup returns CDR1 SGHAT and CDR2 FQNNGV. The CDR3 extends over 15 amino acids. CDR3 in DNA: TGTGCCAGCAGCTTAGCGGGGACACGGCGGGAAAAACTGTTTTTT. Residues: CASSLAGTRREKLFF. The entire variable domain, with the rest obtained from reference TRBV11-2 and TRBJ1-4, is as follows: EAGVAQSPRYKIIEKRQSVAFWCNPISGHATLYWYQQILGQGPKLLIQFQNNGVVDDSQLPKDRFSAERLKGVDSTLKIQPAKLEDSAVYLCASSLAGTRREKLFFGSGTQLSVL.

In this sample, this clone turned up once. The chain uses TRBV30 and TRBJ2-3, with D unclear. Germline-derived CDR1 and CDR2 are GTSNPN and SVGIG (reference sequence). The germline V and J ends were trimmed by 2 bases and 2 bases, with 5 bases remaining between them. The CDR3 has 12 residues. CDR3 in DNA: TGTGCCTGGAGTCCGTCCACAGATACGCAGTATTTT. This codes for CAWSPSTDTQYF. Based on the CDR3 plus reference TRBV30 and TRBJ2-3, the full variable domain is SQTIHQWPATLVQPVGSPLSLECTVEGTSNPNLYWYRQAAGRGLQLLFYSVGIGQISSEVPQNLSASRPQDRQFILSSKKLLLSDSGFYLCAWSPSTDTQYFGPGTRLTVL.

The chain employs TRBV27 and TRBJ1-2; D is perhaps TRBD1 (6 bases). Trimming stripped 4 bases from V and 5 bases from J, with 11 bases between. Per the germline V gene, CDR1 is MNHEY and CDR2 is SMNVEV (reference sequence). This CDR3 has 13 residues. CDR3 sequence (DNA): TGTGCCAGCAGTTCGGGGGGGCCTTATGGCTACACCTTC. Residues: CASSSGGPYGYTF.